The entry below describes one T cell receptor (beta chain). Its specificity is not known. Sequencing used immunoSEQ multiplex PCR; TCRdb keeps in-frame clones, though not all of them. The sample has some 30,000 clones, 83% seen once. The entry originates in a study of vaccination effects on CD4 cells after COVID-19. Looked up from germline, CDR1 is SGHDN and CDR2 is FVKESK. The V gene lost 0 bases and the J gene lost 8 bases, with 4 bases spanning the gap. CDR3 size: 11 residues. Antigen-specific CD4+ T cell clonotypes were called by their expansion after viral peptide-pool culture in ViraFEST. At the end of about ten days of culture, CD4+ T cells were isolated. Two doses of either BNT162b2 or mRNA-1273 were given to each participant. Every well housed around 2 million PBMC, which grew in culture alongside around 10 IU/ml IL-2 and about 10 ug/ml peptides.

The sequence was collected from a human donor who received a COVID-19 vaccine. Some clones in this sample may be carry-over from other donors' samples. The source was CD4+ T cells from PBMCs cultured with HCoV-NL63 spike peptides, collected after COVID-19 vaccination. V usage is TRBV14 and J usage is TRBJ1-2; D gene ambiguous. The CDR3 DNA reads TGTGCCAGCAGCCAAGATCGAGGCTACACCTTC. It yields the protein CASSQDRGYTF.